This TCR beta chain appears in the sequencing data of a study of blood T cell repertoires in COVID-19. Data came from immunoSEQ multiplex PCR; TCRdb stores just in-frame clones and leaves some out. The sample consists of about 240,000 clones, about 79% of them appearing once. The germline CDR1 and CDR2 sequences are MNHEY and SMNVEV (reference sequence). The CDR3 has 13 residues. The ends were cut back, 4 bases at V and 1 base at J, with 8 bases in the middle. Sequencing input: peripheral blood. The rearrangement links TRBV27 to TRBJ2-7; a possible D gene is TRBD2 (6 bases). The sequence was collected from a woman aged 80 or over with acute or convalescent COVID-19. The CDR3 sequence: CASSSGLSYEQYF. CDR3 in DNA: TGTGCCAGCAGTTCGGGACTTTCCTACGAGCAGTACTTC.